The 5 T cell receptor beta chains listed next were all sequenced from one sample in a study of early T cells in non-severe SARS-CoV-2 infection. Each CDR3 protein gets one entry after TCRdb re-called the 5' RACE reads with MiXCR. The table records over 30,000 distinct CDR3 sequences, roughly 5.7% of them present only once. The sequencing input was whole blood. These receptors were obtained from an adult who was a healthcare worker with PCR-confirmed SARS-CoV-2 infection or an uninfected control (not recorded which).

This clonotype was picked up many times. V usage is TRBV10-3 and J usage is TRBJ1-5, with D possibly being TRBD1 (5 bases). V lost 4 bases, J lost 9 bases, and 13 bases lay in between. CDR1 is ENHRY, CDR2 SYGVKD, per germline. The length of the CDR3 is 13 residues. The CDR3 loop is CAISGQGRGPQHF. The CDR3 DNA reads TGTGCCATCAGTGGCCAGGGTCGCGGGCCCCAGCATTTT.

The V gene is TRBV27, the J gene TRBJ2-2; D gene unclear. The length of the CDR3 is 14 residues. Trimming left V 2 bases short and J 4 bases short, with 8 bases between. From germline, CDR1 is MNHEY and CDR2 SMNVEV (reference sequence). CDR3 DNA sequence: TGTGCCAGCAGTTTACACAGCCCCACCGGGGAGCTGTTTTTT. Protein sequence: CASSLHSPTGELFF.

This clonotype was counted at least ten times. The chain carries TRBV29-1 and TRBJ1-3; no firm D call. Germline V gene data show CDR1 as SQVTM and CDR2 as ANQGSEA. The CDR3 runs to 14 residues. The germline V and J ends were trimmed by 2 bases and 0 bases, with 8 bases remaining between them. CDR3 residues: CSVERGTSGNTIYF. The CDR3 bases are TGCAGCGTTGAACGGGGTACCTCTGGAAACACCATATATTTT.

There are many counts of this clonotype. The CDR3 sequence is CASSLGLAGYNEQFF. CDR3 bases: TGTGCCAGCAGTTTAGGACTAGCGGGCTACAATGAGCAGTTCTTC. The genes are TRBV28 and TRBJ2-1; 11 positions match TRBD2. V lost 2 bases to trimming and J lost 3 bases; unmatched junction nucleotides: 0. Germline lookup yields CDR1 MDHEN and CDR2 SYDVKM. The CDR3 contains 15 residues.

This chain uses TRBV10-2 with TRBJ2-7; 10 positions match TRBD2. Germline CDR1 and CDR2: WSHSY and SAAADI. The length of the CDR3 is 15 residues. CDR3 amino acids: CACSEGAGGPYEQYV. CDR3 DNA sequence: TGCGCCTGCAGTGAGGGAGCGGGAGGGCCCTACGAGCAGTACGTC.